The next 27 T cell receptor beta chains were all read from a single sample in a study of post-analysis software for immune sequencing data. Study-level points and caveats: Included in a set of about 5 TRBV segments more frequent in patients than controls were TRBV5-6, TRBV5-1 and TRBV20-1.

Their antigens are not known. cDNA libraries for TCR beta contained unique molecular identifiers. TCRdb re-analysed the PCR reads in MiXCR, keeping a single row per CDR3 protein. The data hold roughly 730,000 distinct CDR3 sequences, with roughly 27% observed a single time. Sequences were obtained from blood. These receptors all stem from a girl under 18 with multiple sclerosis.

This clonotype was seen only a few times. V and J are TRBV6-5 and TRBJ2-3; the D gene is possibly TRBD1 (6 bases). Between the trimmed V and J ends, which lost 2 bases and 2 bases, there was a span of 11 bases. The CDR3 is 15 amino acids. From germline, CDR1 is MNHEY and CDR2 SVGAGI. In DNA form, the CDR3 reads TGTGCCAGCAGTTACGCAGGGACACTCACAGATACGCAGTATTTT. Protein sequence: CASSYAGTLTDTQYF.

This clonotype showed up just a few times. The chain couples TRBV28 to TRBJ2-6, with D unclear. The CDR3 is made up of 18 amino acids. Germline values: CDR1 MDHEN, CDR2 SYDVKM. V lost 2 bases, J lost 0 bases, and 14 bases lay in between. The CDR3 sequence: CASSLQGRQFSGANVLTF. The CDR3 region has the DNA TGTGCCAGCAGTTTACAAGGCAGACAATTCTCTGGGGCCAACGTCCTGACTTTC.

The chain couples TRBV7-8 to TRBJ2-4; perhaps TRBD2 as D (6 bases). The end of the DNA aligns better with TRBJ2-7, so the J call may be wrong. This CDR3 has 16 amino acids. CDR1 is SGHVS, CDR2 FQNEAQ, per germline. The CDR3 DNA reads TGTGCCAGCAGCTTACCGGGGACTGCGGGTGTGGACGAGCAGTACTTC. This sequence encodes CASSLPGTAGVDEQYF.

This clonotype was recorded at least ten times. The chain links TRBV29-1 to TRBJ2-3; 10 nucleotides agree with TRBD2. From germline, CDR1 is SQVTM and CDR2 ANQGSEA. This CDR3 contains 12 residues. V shed 5 bases and J 6 bases; nucleotides not matched to a gene: 2. The CDR3 is CSVSGRADTQYF. The CDR3 region has the DNA TGCAGCGTTAGCGGGAGGGCCGATACGCAGTATTTT.

The chain links TRBV5-1 to TRBJ1-4; tentative D call: TRBD1 (6 bases). V gave up 6 bases and J gave up 4 bases, with 13 bases separating them. This CDR3 is 14 amino acids long. Germline CDR1 and CDR2: SGHRS and YFSETQ. Written as DNA, the CDR3 is TGCGCCAGCACCTCAGGGGCTCTTAATGAAAAACTGTTTTTT. As protein: CASTSGALNEKLFF.

The sample holds a few counts of this clonotype. The chain employs TRBV6-5 and TRBJ1-2, with a possible D match to TRBD1 (5 bases). Germline CDR1 and CDR2: MNHEY and SVGAGI. Between the trimmed V and J ends, which lost 6 bases and 5 bases, there was a span of 16 bases. The CDR3 sequence is 14 residues long. CDR3 DNA: TGTGCCAGCAGGCCCGGGACGGGAACGTATGGCTACACCTTC. It codes for CASRPGTGTYGYTF.

This clonotype was picked up many times. This chain connects TRBV6-5 to TRBJ2-7; D may match TRBD1 or TRBD2 (5 bases each). Germline CDR1 reads MNHEY; CDR2 reads SVGAGI. V was trimmed by 10 bases and J by 2 bases, leaving 18 bases between them. The CDR3 runs to 14 residues. The CDR3 bases are TGTGCCACGGGGAGAGGGGACGACGCCTACGAGCAGTACTTC. Amino acid sequence: CATGRGDDAYEQYF.

The J gene is TRBJ2-3, the V gene TRBV11-2, with D unclear. CDR1 and CDR2 (germline): SGHAT, FQNNGV. CDR3 length equals 12 residues. The germline V and J ends were trimmed by 5 bases and 4 bases, with 7 bases remaining between them. This CDR3 reads CASSGRPDTQYF. In nucleotides, the CDR3 is TGTGCCAGCAGCGGTCGACCAGATACGCAGTATTTT. Full variable domain (outside the CDR3, taken from reference TRBV11-2 and TRBJ2-3): EAGVAQSPRYKIIEKRQSVAFWCNPISGHATLYWYQQILGQGPKLLIQFQNNGVVDDSQLPKDRFSAERLKGVDSTLKIQPAKLEDSAVYLCASSGRPDTQYFGPGTRLTVL.

This clonotype was found a few times. The genes are TRBV29-1 and TRBJ1-1; D is ambiguous. Trimming took 2 bases from V and 1 from J, leaving 8 bases between them. From germline, CDR1 is SQVTM and CDR2 ANQGSEA. The CDR3 consists of 13 residues. The CDR3 DNA is TGCAGCGTTGAACGACAACCGAACACTGAAGCTTTCTTT. Its translation is CSVERQPNTEAFF.

Worth noting for this clonotype: A much larger clone is a single base away; this may be a read error. The chain links TRBV15 to TRBJ2-5, with a possible D match to TRBD1 (6 bases). The germline gives CDR1 LNHNV, CDR2 YYDKDF (reference sequence). Trimming cost V 1 base and J 0 bases, with 9 bases left between them. The CDR3 contains 15 residues. In DNA, the CDR3 is TGTGCCACCAGCAGAGGCGACAGGAACCAAGAGACCCAGTACTTC. It specifies CATSRGDRNQETQYF.

This clonotype was recorded a few times. The V gene is TRBV5-1, the J gene TRBJ2-6; 8 positions match TRBD1. Unmatched junction bases numbered 3, after V lost 3 bases and J lost 4 bases. There are 15 residues in the CDR3. Per the germline V gene, CDR1 is SGHRS and CDR2 is YFSETQ. CDR3 bases: TGCGCCAGCAGCTCTACAGGGGGAGGGGCCAACGTCCTGACTTTC. Translated, it gives CASSSTGGGANVLTF.

This clonotype was observed a handful of times. The chain carries TRBV19 and TRBJ1-5; TRBD1 is a possible D gene (5 bases). In germline, CDR1 is LNHDA, CDR2 SQIVND (reference sequence). The CDR3 is made up of 17 amino acids. The V end was cut by 4 bases, the J end by 0 bases, with 16 bases between. The CDR3 protein is CASSTRDGYYSNQPQHF. The CDR3 nucleotides read TGTGCCAGTAGTACACGGGACGGATACTATAGCAATCAGCCCCAGCATTTT.

J is TRBJ1-1 and V is TRBV10-3; no reliable D call. CDR3 length: 13 amino acids. V dropped 8 bases and J dropped 0 bases, with 10 bases sitting between them. CDR1 and CDR2 (germline): ENHRY, SYGVKD. CDR3 bases: TGTGCCATCGGAGAAACAGTGAACACTGAAGCTTTCTTT. Its protein product is CAIGETVNTEAFF.

This rearrangement joins TRBV7-2 to TRBJ1-2; no clear D gene. The CDR3 is 13 residues long. V was clipped by 3 bases and J by 4 bases, with 9 bases between them. Germline CDR1 reads SGHTA; CDR2 reads FQGNSA. The CDR3 bases are TGTGCCAGCAGCTTCGGTCCAACCTATGGCTACACCTTC. Translating gives CASSFGPTYGYTF.

In this sample, this clonotype turned up many times. The chain uses TRBV20-1 and TRBJ2-3; D is perhaps TRBD2 (6 bases). The CDR3 contains 16 residues. Germline CDR1 reads DFQATT; CDR2 reads SNEGSKA (reference sequence). Trimming stripped 3 bases from V and 1 base from J, with 17 bases between. The DNA for the CDR3 is TGCAGTGCTAGGCCCTTTAAGCGGGTCCGCACAGATACGCAGTATTTT. Residues: CSARPFKRVRTDTQYF.

The V call is TRBV10-3, the J call TRBJ2-3, with 9 bases lining up with TRBD1. CDR3 length equals 17 residues. Trimming removed 4 bases from V and 3 bases from J; junction bases left unmatched: 11. CDR1 is ENHRY and CDR2 is SYGVKD in the germline V gene. The CDR3 protein is CAISVQGALIGTDTQYF. The CDR3 DNA sequence: TGTGCCATCAGTGTACAGGGGGCCCTAATTGGGACAGATACGCAGTATTTT.

The chain joins TRBV10-2 to TRBJ1-1; D gene uncertain. V lost 4 bases, J lost 2 bases, and 11 bases lay in between. The CDR3 has 14 residues. Germline CDR1 reads WSHSY; CDR2 reads SAAADI. In nucleotides, the CDR3 is TGCGCCAGCAGTGTGATGAGAAGAAACACTGAAGCTTTCTTT. It codes for CASSVMRRNTEAFF.

The CDR3 coding sequence is TGCAGTGCCCCATCCCAATGGGGTAATCAGCCCCAGCATTTT. It codes for CSAPSQWGNQPQHF. The chain combines TRBV20-1 with TRBJ1-5; D ambiguous. The CDR3 is 14 amino acids. V was cut by 6 bases and J by 4 bases, with 16 bases left in between. The germline V gene has CDR1 DFQATT and CDR2 SNEGSKA (reference sequence).

This clonotype was detected a few times. The chain links TRBV6-2 or TRBV6-3 to TRBJ1-2, with TRBD1 matching 12 bases. The trim removed 6 bases at V and 8 bases at J, leaving 10 bases unmatched. The germline V gene encodes CDR1 MNHEY and CDR2 SVGEGT. The CDR3 has 15 residues. The CDR3 bases are TGTGCCAGCAGCGATCCGGGACAGGGGGCGATCGGCTACACCTTC. Its protein is CASSDPGQGAIGYTF.

This clonotype came up a few times. The V call is TRBV28, the J call TRBJ2-7, with D perhaps assigned TRBD1 or TRBD2 (5 bases each). V gave up 8 bases and J gave up 0 bases, with 11 bases separating them. The CDR3 runs 13 residues. Per the germline V gene, CDR1 is MDHEN and CDR2 is SYDVKM. This CDR3 is CASRDGSSYEQYF. CDR3 nucleotide sequence: TGTGCCAGCCGGGACGGCAGCTCCTACGAGCAGTACTTC. The full variable domain, with the rest looked up from reference TRBV28 and TRBJ2-7, is DVKVTQSSRYLVKRTGEKVFLECVQDMDHENMFWYRQDPGLGLRLIYFSYDVKMKEKGDIPEGYSVSREKKERFSLILESASTNQTSMYLCASRDGSSYEQYFGPGTRLTVT.

The V and J genes are TRBV6-2 or TRBV6-3 and TRBJ2-1, with 13 positions matching TRBD2. V dropped 5 bases and J dropped 6; count of bases not matched to a gene: 4. The germline gives CDR1 MNHEY, CDR2 SVGEGT. This CDR3 spans 15 amino acids. The CDR3, as DNA: TGTGCCAGCAGTAAACTAGCGGGAGGGGGCAATGAGCAGTTCTTC. It is translated as CASSKLAGGGNEQFF.

This clonotype was observed at least ten times. V and J are TRBV20-1 and TRBJ2-7; unclear D gene. There are 14 residues in the CDR3. The V end lost 5 bases, the J end lost 0 bases, and 14 bases lay between the germline ends. Germline CDR1 DFQATT, CDR2 SNEGSKA (reference sequence). The CDR3 is CSAPRTASSYEQYF. CDR3 nucleotides: TGCAGTGCTCCCCGGACCGCGAGCTCCTACGAGCAGTACTTC.

This chain joins TRBV7-2 and TRBJ2-5, with a tentative D call TRBD1 (5 bases). The end of the DNA fits TRBJ2-7 better, so the J call may be wrong. Germline lookup yields CDR1 SGHTA and CDR2 FQGNSA. The CDR3 consists of 11 residues. CDR3 amino acids: CADSSLYEQYF. CDR3 bases: TGTGCCGACAGCTCTCTATACGAGCAGTACTTC.

This clonotype was counted a few times. This sequence joins TRBV7-9 and TRBJ2-4, with 8 positions matching TRBD1. CDR3 length equals 19 residues. The germline V gene encodes CDR1 SEHNR and CDR2 FQNEAQ (reference sequence). V gave up 5 bases and J gave up 0 bases; unmatched junction bases: 15. The CDR3 is CASSAMTGASILAKNIQYF. The CDR3 DNA follows: TGTGCCAGCAGCGCCATGACAGGGGCCTCGATCCTAGCCAAAAACATTCAGTACTTC.

This chain links TRBV6-5 with TRBJ1-1; D not certain. The CDR3 spans 14 residues. Germline CDR1 and CDR2: MNHEY and SVGAGI. V was cut by 4 bases and J by 6 bases, with 15 bases left in between. The CDR3 loop reads CASSWAGPRAEAFF. In DNA form, the CDR3 reads TGTGCCAGCAGTTGGGCAGGACCGAGGGCTGAAGCTTTCTTT.

This clonotype was seen only a few times. This sequence joins TRBV12-3 or TRBV12-4 and TRBJ1-1, with D possibly matching TRBD1 (6 bases). V gave up 5 bases and J gave up 3 bases, with 10 bases separating them. The CDR3 sequence is 13 residues long. CDR3 coding DNA: TGTGCCAGCAGTCCCAGGACAGACACTGAAGCTTTCTTT. Translated, it gives CASSPRTDTEAFF.

The chain uses TRBV20-1 and TRBJ2-6; TRBD1 matches at 7 bases. Germline values: CDR1 DFQATT, CDR2 SNEGSKA (reference sequence). Trimming at V came to 6 bases and at J to 7 bases, leaving 9 bases not matched to a gene. This CDR3 has 14 amino acids. DNA of the CDR3: TGCAGTGCGGAGACAGGGAGTTTCGCCAACGTCCTGACTTTC. Translated: CSAETGSFANVLTF.